The present entry profiles one T cell receptor beta chain with its context. The data were obtained in a study of CD8+ T cells in alopecia areata. Researchers picked out CD4+ and CD8+ T cells from PBMCs by sorting. Germline V gene data show CDR1 as LNHDA and CDR2 as SQIVND (reference sequence). The length of the CDR3 is 13 residues. V was clipped by 3 bases and J by 1 base, with 6 bases between them. Sequencing relied on a cDNA template that was reverse transcribed from extracted RNA. This table comes from immunoSEQ multiplex PCR, and its TCRdb copy is limited to in-frame clones, with some not included. The top ten clones hold 35% to 40% of a sample with 110,000 to 150,000 clones, 62% of them seen once.

The TCR sequence derives from a human donor in good health. Sequenced material: CD8+ T cells sorted from blood. The chain has TRBV19 and TRBJ1-1; D is unclear. The DNA for the CDR3 is TGTGCCAGTAGTATTGCCAGGAACACTGAAGCTTTCTTT. Translated: CASSIARNTEAFF. Full variable domain (outside the CDR3, taken from reference TRBV19 and TRBJ1-1): DGGITQSPKYLFRKEGQNVTLSCEQNLNHDAMYWYRQDPGQGLRLIYYSQIVNDFQKGDIAEGYSVSREKKESFPLTVTSAQKNPTAFYLCASSIARNTEAFFGQGTRLTVV.